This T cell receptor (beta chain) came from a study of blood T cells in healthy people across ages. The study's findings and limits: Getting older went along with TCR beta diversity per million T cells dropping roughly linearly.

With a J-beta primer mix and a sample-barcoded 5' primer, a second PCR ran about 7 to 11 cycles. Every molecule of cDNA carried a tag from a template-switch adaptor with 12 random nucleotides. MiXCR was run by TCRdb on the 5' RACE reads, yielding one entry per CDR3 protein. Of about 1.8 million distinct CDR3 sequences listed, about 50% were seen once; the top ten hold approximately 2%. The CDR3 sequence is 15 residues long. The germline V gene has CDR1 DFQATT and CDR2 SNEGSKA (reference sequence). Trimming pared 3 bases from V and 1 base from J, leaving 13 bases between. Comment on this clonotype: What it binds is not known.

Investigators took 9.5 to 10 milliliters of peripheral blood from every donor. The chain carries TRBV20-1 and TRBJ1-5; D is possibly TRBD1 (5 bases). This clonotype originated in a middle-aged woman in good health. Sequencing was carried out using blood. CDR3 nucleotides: TGCAGTGCTAGTGGGCCCGGGGGGAGCAATCAGCCCCAGCATTTT. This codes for CSASGPGGSNQPQHF.